Below are 3 T cell receptor beta chains sequenced from a single sample in a study of blood T cell repertoires in COVID-19. Sequencing was performed with immunoSEQ multiplex PCR; in TCRdb, only in-frame clones are kept and a portion is missing. The sample has roughly 350,000 clones; 85% are singletons. The source material was peripheral blood. Every receptor here comes from a woman aged 18-30 years with acute or convalescent COVID-19.

The chain couples TRBV6-5 to TRBJ1-1; a weak D match, TRBD1 (5 bases). Per the germline V gene, CDR1 is MNHEY and CDR2 is SVGAGI. There are 11 residues in the CDR3. Trimming removed 7 bases from V and 10 bases from J, with 13 bases in between. The CDR3 loop is CASMGGEGAFF. In DNA, the CDR3 is TGTGCCAGCATGGGAGGGGAGGGAGCTTTCTTT.

The chain uses TRBV6-6 and TRBJ1-1; the match to TRBD1 covers 8 bases. V was clipped by 7 bases and J by 0 bases; unmatched bases: 4. CDR1 is MNHNY, CDR2 SVGAGI, per germline (reference sequence). CDR3 size: 14 residues. For the CDR3, the DNA is TGTGCCAGCATCCGACAGGGGATGAACACTGAAGCTTTCTTT. Its protein product is CASIRQGMNTEAFF.

This clone was seen a handful of times. J is TRBJ2-3 and V is TRBV6-5, with D possibly matching TRBD2 (5 bases). Germline V lookup: CDR1 MNHEY, CDR2 SVGAGI. This CDR3 is 13 amino acids long. V shed 5 bases and J shed 8 bases, with 14 bases lying between them. CDR3 sequence (DNA): TGTGCCAGCAGTCCGAGTCACGCGGGTACGCAGTATTTT. The encoded protein is CASSPSHAGTQYF.